Sequencing of this T cell receptor (beta chain) was carried out in a study of brain T cells in children with intractable seizures. Study-wide results and limits: HCMV serostatus was not known, and viral specificity came from CDR3 similarity only.

Measured with immunoSEQ multiplex PCR; TCRdb has only the in-frame clones, and not every one. Of 78,000 or so clones listed, around nine tenths are singletons. Of note for this clone: Antigen: not known.

Germline loops: CDR1 LNHDA, CDR2 SQIVND (reference sequence). CDR3 size: 15 residues. V lost 3 bases, J lost 4 bases, and 14 bases lay in between. Sequencing was limited to surgery cases with top T cell transcript signatures in brain tissue. Patients received at least one anti-epileptic drug before surgery. This TCR came from a girl under 10 years old with Rasmussen encephalitis and intractable seizures. The rearrangement uses TRBV19 and TRBJ2-3; D is undetermined. The source was peripheral blood, collected at surgery. This CDR3 reads CASSIRALSADTQYF. DNA for the CDR3: TGTGCCAGTAGTATCCGGGCACTCAGCGCAGATACGCAGTATTTT.